Listed below are T cell receptor beta chains from one sample, sequenced in a study of control samples from healthy donors and cancer patients. Using immunoSEQ multiplex PCR, the repertoire was profiled, and TCRdb retains in-frame clones only, with some absent. The sample consists of about 84,000 clones, 80% to 90% of them appearing once. Material for sequencing was PBMCs. The receptors shown here come from a man aged 55-75 years with head and neck cancer. Each CDR3 is given with its conserved first and last residue. A D gene is named only where the DNA matches it firmly. Where a row states a size, it is once, few, many or the class of an expanded clone; other rows omit it.

CDR3 length	V gene	J gene	clone size	D gene	CDR3 protein	CDR3 DNA
18	TRBV19	TRBJ2-4	.	TRBD1	CASSPQIGQGDLRNIQYF	TGTGCCAGTAGTCCCCAGATAGGACAGGGGGATTTGAGGAACATTCAGTACTTC
15	TRBV2	TRBJ2-3	once	.	CASSLDQEYTDTQYF	TGTGCCAGCAGTCTGGACCAGGAATACACAGATACGCAGTATTTT
14	TRBV6-5	TRBJ1-5	.	.	CASSPTREYQPQHF	TGTGCCAGCAGTCCAACCCGGGAGTATCAGCCCCAGCATTTT
20	TRBV12-2	TRBJ2-7	.	.	CASRPKNLDITSGRICEQYF	TGTGCAAGTCGCCCGAAGAATTTGGATATTACTAGCGGGAGGATCTGCGAGCAGTACTTC
13	TRBV7-2	TRBJ1-1	.	.	CASSLRMNTEAFF	TGTGCCAGCAGCTTGCGGATGAACACTGAAGCTTTCTTT
16	TRBV5-1	TRBJ2-6	.	.	CASSFGPGFGANVLTF	TGCGCCAGCAGCTTTGGCCCAGGGTTTGGGGCCAACGTCCTGACTTTC
15	TRBV7-9	TRBJ2-1	.	TRBD2	CASSPGRWGYNEQFF	TGTGCCAGCAGCCCCGGGAGGTGGGGATACAATGAGCAGTTCTTC
12	TRBV7-9	TRBJ1-2	many	.	CASSIREDGYTF	TGTGCCAGCAGCATCCGGGAGGATGGCTACACCTTC
18	TRBV19	TRBJ2-7	.	TRBD2	CASSPSGTSGTFSYEQYF	TGTGCCAGTAGTCCTTCCGGGACTAGCGGGACCTTCTCCTACGAGCAGTACTTC
11	TRBV12-3/TRBV12-4	TRBJ2-3	.	.	CASSHTDTQYF	TGTGCCAGCTCTCACACAGATACGCAGTATTTT
16	TRBV7-6	TRBJ2-2	.	.	CASSPGQGRAAGELFF	TGTGCCAGCAGCCCCGGTCAGGGGAGGGCGGCCGGGGAGCTGTTTTTT
15	TRBV6-5	TRBJ2-1	.	TRBD2	CASSPGGGAYNEQFF	TGTGCCAGCAGCCCCGGCGGGGGGGCCTACAATGAGCAGTTCTTC